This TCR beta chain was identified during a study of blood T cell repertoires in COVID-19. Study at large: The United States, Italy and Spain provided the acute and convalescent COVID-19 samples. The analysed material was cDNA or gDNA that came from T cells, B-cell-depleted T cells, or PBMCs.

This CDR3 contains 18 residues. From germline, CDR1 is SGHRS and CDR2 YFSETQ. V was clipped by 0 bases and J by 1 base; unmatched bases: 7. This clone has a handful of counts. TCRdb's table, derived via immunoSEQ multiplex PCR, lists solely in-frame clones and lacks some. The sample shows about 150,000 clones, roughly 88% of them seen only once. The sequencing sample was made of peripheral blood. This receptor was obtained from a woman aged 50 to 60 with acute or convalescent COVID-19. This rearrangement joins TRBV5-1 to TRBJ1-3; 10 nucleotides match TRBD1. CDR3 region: CASSLAPGQGLSGNTIYF. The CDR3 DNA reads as TGCGCCAGCAGCTTGGCGCCGGGACAGGGGTTATCTGGAAACACCATATATTTT.